This T cell receptor (beta chain) was obtained from a study of blood T cell repertoires in COVID-19. Clones were read by immunoSEQ multiplex PCR, and TCRdb kept only the in-frame ones, dropping some. In the table there are some 180,000 clones, approximately 80% of which are singletons. The CDR3 has 15 residues. Germline V gene lookup returns CDR1 MNHEY and CDR2 SVGAGI. The V and J ends lost 4 bases and 5 bases, in that order; junction bases with no gene match: 8. The chain uses TRBV6-5 and TRBJ2-3; TRBD1 matches 8 bases. The sample was peripheral blood. The origin of this receptor is a man aged 60-69 years with acute or convalescent COVID-19. The CDR3 coding sequence is TGTGCCAGCAGTTTGGGCGGACAGGGTGGAGATACGCAGTATTTT. Its protein is CASSLGGQGGDTQYF.